This TCR beta chain was sequenced for a study of blood T cell repertoires in COVID-19. Libraries were prepared by immunoSEQ multiplex PCR; TCRdb keeps only in-frame clonotypes and omits some of them. This table holds 110,000 to 150,000 clones, 75% to 90% found once. The CDR3 has 16 residues. Looked up from germline, CDR1 is MGHRA and CDR2 is YSYEKL. V was clipped by 4 bases and J by 2 bases; unmatched bases: 7. The chain recombines TRBV4-1 with TRBJ2-1; 8 positions agree with TRBD2. The sample comprised peripheral blood. This TCR was recovered from a human donor in a cohort sampled during active COVID-19. The CDR3 DNA reads as TGCGCCAGCAGCCCATACCCAGCGGGAGCCTACAATGAGCAGTTCTTC. It encodes CASSPYPAGAYNEQFF.